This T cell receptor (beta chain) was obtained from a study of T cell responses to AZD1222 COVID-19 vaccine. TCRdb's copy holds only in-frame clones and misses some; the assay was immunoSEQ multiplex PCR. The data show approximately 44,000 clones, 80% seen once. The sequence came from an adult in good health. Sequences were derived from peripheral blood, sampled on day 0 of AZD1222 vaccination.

The CDR3 DNA reads TGCGCCAGCAGCTTGGAGGGCCCGGGGAATTCACCCCTCCACTTT. It encodes CASSLEGPGNSPLHF. The gene calls are TRBV5-1 and TRBJ1-6; D remains unclear. Trimming removed 0 bases at V and 7 bases at J, with 11 bases between. Germline V gene data show CDR1 as SGHRS and CDR2 as YFSETQ. This CDR3 comprises 15 residues.